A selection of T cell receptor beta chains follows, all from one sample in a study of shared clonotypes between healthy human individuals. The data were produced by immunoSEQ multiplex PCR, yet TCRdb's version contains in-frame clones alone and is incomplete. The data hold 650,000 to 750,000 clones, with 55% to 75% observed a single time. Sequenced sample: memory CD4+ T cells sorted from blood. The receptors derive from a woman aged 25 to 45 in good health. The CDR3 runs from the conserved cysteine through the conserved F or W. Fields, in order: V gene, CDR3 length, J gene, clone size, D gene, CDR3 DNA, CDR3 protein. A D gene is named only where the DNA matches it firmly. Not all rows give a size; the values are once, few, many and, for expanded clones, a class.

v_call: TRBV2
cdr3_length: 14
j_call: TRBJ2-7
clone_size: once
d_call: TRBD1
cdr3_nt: TGTGCCAGCAGTCTAGACAGGGGGGGGATCGAGCAGTACTTC
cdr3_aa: CASSLDRGGIEQYF

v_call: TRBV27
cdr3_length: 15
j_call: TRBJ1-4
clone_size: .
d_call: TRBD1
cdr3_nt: TGTGCCAGCAGTGACTTCTCAGGGGGAAGAGAAAAACTGTTTTTT
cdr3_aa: CASSDFSGGREKLFF

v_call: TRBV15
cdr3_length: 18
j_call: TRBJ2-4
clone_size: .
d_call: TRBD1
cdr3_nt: TGTGCCACCAGCAGAGTGACCAGGGGGCTTTTCACCAAAAACATTCAGTACTTC
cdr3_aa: CATSRVTRGLFTKNIQYF

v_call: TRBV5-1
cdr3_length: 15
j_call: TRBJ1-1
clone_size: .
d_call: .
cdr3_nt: TGCGCCAGCAGCTTTGGGGTAATGGTGAACACTGAAGCTTTCTTT
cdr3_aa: CASSFGVMVNTEAFF

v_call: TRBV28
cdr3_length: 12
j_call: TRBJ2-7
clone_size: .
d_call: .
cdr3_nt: TGTGCCAGCAGTCCGGACAGTTACGAGCAGTACTTC
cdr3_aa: CASSPDSYEQYF

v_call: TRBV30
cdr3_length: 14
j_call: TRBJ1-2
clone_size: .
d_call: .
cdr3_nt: TGTGCCTGGGCGAGTCTGGGGAGGAACTATGGCTACACCTTC
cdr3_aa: CAWASLGRNYGYTF

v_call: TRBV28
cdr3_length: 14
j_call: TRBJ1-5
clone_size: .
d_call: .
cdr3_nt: TGTGCCAGCAGCTTAGACAGCATCAATCAGCCCCAGCATTTT
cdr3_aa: CASSLDSINQPQHF

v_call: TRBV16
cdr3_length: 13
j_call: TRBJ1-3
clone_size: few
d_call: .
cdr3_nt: TGTGCCAGCAACGACTTCCCTGGAAACACCATATATTTT
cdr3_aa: CASNDFPGNTIYF

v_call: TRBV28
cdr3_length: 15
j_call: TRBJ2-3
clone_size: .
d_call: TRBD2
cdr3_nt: TGTGCCAGCAGATCCGGGACTAGCGGGATGGATACGCAGTATTTT
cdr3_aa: CASRSGTSGMDTQYF

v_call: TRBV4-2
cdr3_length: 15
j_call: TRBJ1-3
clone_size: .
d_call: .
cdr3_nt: TGTGCCAGCAGCCAAGAAACAATGATAGGAAACACCATATATTTT
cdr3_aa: CASSQETMIGNTIYF

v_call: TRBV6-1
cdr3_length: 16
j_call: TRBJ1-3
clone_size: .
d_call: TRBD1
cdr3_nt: TGTGCCAGCAGTGAATCTTGGACAGGGAGGGGAAACACCATATATTTT
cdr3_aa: CASSESWTGRGNTIYF

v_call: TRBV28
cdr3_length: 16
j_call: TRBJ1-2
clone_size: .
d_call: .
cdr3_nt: TGTGCCAGCAGTTCCCCTCTCGCCGAAGCTAACTATGGCTACACCTTC
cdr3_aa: CASSSPLAEANYGYTF

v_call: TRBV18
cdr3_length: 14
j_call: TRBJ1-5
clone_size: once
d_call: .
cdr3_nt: TGTGCCAGCTCGCCGACAGTTTACAATCAGCCCCAGCATTTT
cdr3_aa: CASSPTVYNQPQHF

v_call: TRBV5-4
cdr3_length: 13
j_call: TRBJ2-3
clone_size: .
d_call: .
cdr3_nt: TGTGCCAGCAGCTTGGTCGAGGGGAGTACGCAGTATTTT
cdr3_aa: CASSLVEGSTQYF

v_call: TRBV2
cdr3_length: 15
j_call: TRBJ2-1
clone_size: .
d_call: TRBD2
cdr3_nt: TGTGCCAGCGACTCGCTAGCGGGAGGGACCAATGAGCAGTTCTTC
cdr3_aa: CASDSLAGGTNEQFF

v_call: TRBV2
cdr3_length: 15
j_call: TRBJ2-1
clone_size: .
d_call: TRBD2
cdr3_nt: TGTGCCAGCAGTGCAGTGACTAGCGGAACAACAATCCAGTTCTTC
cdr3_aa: CASSAVTSGTTIQFF

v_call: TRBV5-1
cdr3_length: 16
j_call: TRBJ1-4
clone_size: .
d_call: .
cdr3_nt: TGCGCCAGCAGCTTGGCCCAGACAGGAGTTAATGAAAAACTGTTTTTT
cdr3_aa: CASSLAQTGVNEKLFF

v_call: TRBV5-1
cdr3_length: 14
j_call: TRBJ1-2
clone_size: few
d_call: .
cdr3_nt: TGCGCCAGCAGCTTGGATGGGGGCAACTATGGCTACACCTTC
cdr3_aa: CASSLDGGNYGYTF

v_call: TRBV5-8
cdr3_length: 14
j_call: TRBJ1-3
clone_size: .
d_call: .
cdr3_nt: TGTGCCAGCAGCTTGTCTGGGCCTGGAAACACCATATATTTT
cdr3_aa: CASSLSGPGNTIYF

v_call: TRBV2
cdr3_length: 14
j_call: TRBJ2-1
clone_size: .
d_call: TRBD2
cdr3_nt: TGTGCCAGCAGTGATCGGGAGGGCCCTCATGAGCAGTTCTTC
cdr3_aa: CASSDREGPHEQFF

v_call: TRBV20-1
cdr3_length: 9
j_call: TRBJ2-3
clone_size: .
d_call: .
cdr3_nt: TGCAGTGCTAAAGATACGCAGTATTTT
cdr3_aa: CSAKDTQYF